This T cell receptor beta chain was observed in a study of cytomegalovirus exposure and HLA in healthy donors. Regarding the study as a whole: First-cohort TCR clusters tended to co-occur in the approximately 110 validation repertoires, a later analysis found. Cytomegalovirus status was reportedly diagnosed by the classifier with high sensitivity and specificity. In vitro work confirmed that a few CMV-associated chains recognize CMV antigens. Cytomegalovirus-associated status was assigned to 164 TCR beta chains.

V was shortened by 5 bases and J by 2 bases, with 15 bases between the two germline ends. The CDR3 length is 16 residues. Germline CDR1 and CDR2: MDHEN and SYDVKM. A remark on this clone: Its antigen is still unknown.

TCRdb's copy holds only in-frame clones and misses some; the assay was immunoSEQ multiplex PCR. The data hold roughly 300,000 clones, with around 90% observed a single time. This TCR was sampled from a woman younger than 45 in good health and CMV-seropositive. The V and J genes are TRBV28 and TRBJ1-4; TRBD1 might be the D (5 bases). The sample consisted of PBMCs. The chain's CDR3 is CASSLGLRGTNEKLFF. The CDR3 coding sequence is TGTGCCAGCAGTCTGGGGCTCCGGGGGACTAATGAAAAACTGTTTTTT.